A single sample is the source of the 30 T cell receptor beta chains below, sequenced in a study of identifying expanded T cells in peripheral blood. The method was immunoSEQ multiplex PCR; TCRdb's version includes in-frame clones alone and lacks a portion of them. The sample contains fewer than 85,000 clones, around 91% of which appear only once. The specimen was blood. The receptors come from a person between 18 and 75 years old in good health.

This sequence joins TRBV18 and TRBJ2-1; TRBD2 agrees at 11 bases. Germline CDR1 reads KGHSH; CDR2 reads LQKENI. The CDR3 has 15 residues. Losses at the gene ends were 6 bases for V and 3 bases for J; bases not matched to a gene: 4. The CDR3 is CASSAGTSGYNEQFF. The CDR3 DNA sequence: TGTGCCAGCTCGGCCGGGACTAGCGGCTACAATGAGCAGTTCTTC.

This clone was detected only once. The chain carries TRBV29-1 and TRBJ2-5, with D perhaps assigned TRBD1 or TRBD2 (6 bases each). From germline, CDR1 is SQVTM and CDR2 ANQGSEA. The CDR3 totals 14 residues. The germline V and J ends were trimmed by 1 base and 7 bases, with 16 bases remaining between them. CDR3 sequence (DNA): TGCAGCGTTGAAGTGAGACGGGGGCCAGGGACCCAGTACTTC. Translating it yields CSVEVRRGPGTQYF.

The CDR3 sequence is CASSLEGGPLYEQYF. Written as DNA, the CDR3 is TGTGCCAGCAGCTTAGAGGGTGGGCCTCTCTACGAGCAGTACTTC. The rearrangement joins TRBV7-8 to TRBJ2-7, with D unclear. Germline CDR1 is SGHVS and CDR2 is FQNEAQ. V was cut by 1 base and J by 3 bases, with 13 bases left in between. There are 15 residues in the CDR3. Full variable domain (remainder filled in from reference TRBV7-8 and TRBJ2-7): GAGVSQSPRYKVAKRGQDVALRCDPISGHVSLFWYQQALGQGPEFLTYFQNEAQLDKSGLPSDRFFAERPEGSVSTLKIQRTQQEDSAVYLCASSLEGGPLYEQYFGPGTRLTVT.

This chain connects TRBV5-5 to TRBJ1-1; D gene uncertain. The germline V gene encodes CDR1 SGHKS and CDR2 YYEKEE (reference sequence). V lost 0 bases and J 1 base, leaving 10 bases between the germline ends. The CDR3 extends over 15 amino acids. In DNA form, the CDR3 reads TGTGCCAGCAGCTTGGGTCCGCGGACGAACACTGAAGCTTTCTTT. The encoded protein is CASSLGPRTNTEAFF.

In its sample, this clone was seen a few times. This sequence joins TRBV29-1 and TRBJ2-3, with 9 bases that match TRBD2. Germline CDR1 reads SQVTM; CDR2 reads ANQGSEA. V lost 7 bases and J lost 3; bases outside the gene matches: 5. The length of the CDR3 is 13 residues. The chain's CDR3 is CSGDSGGTDTQYF. The CDR3 nucleotides are TGCAGCGGTGATAGCGGGGGAACAGATACGCAGTATTTT.

This chain links TRBV6-1 with TRBJ2-3; no clear D. In germline, CDR1 is MNHNS, CDR2 SASEGT. V shed 6 bases and J shed 1 base, with 11 bases lying between them. The CDR3 is 14 residues long. CDR3 loop: CASRDAPRTDTQYF. The CDR3 DNA reads as TGTGCCAGCAGGGACGCCCCTCGCACAGATACGCAGTATTTT.

This clone was detected once. The chain recombines TRBV7-9 with TRBJ2-1; TRBD2 matches 9 bases. CDR1 and CDR2 from the germline V gene are SEHNR and FQNEAQ (reference sequence). With 5 bases clipped from V and 0 bases from J, the junction kept 5 bases outside the gene matches. The CDR3 loop spans 16 amino acids. CDR3 protein: CASSVYSGSSYNEQFF. CDR3 DNA: TGTGCCAGCAGCGTTTATAGCGGGAGCTCCTACAATGAGCAGTTCTTC.

This chain uses TRBV4-3 with TRBJ2-2; D gene uncertain. V lost 0 bases and J 8 bases, leaving 13 bases between the germline ends. Germline CDR1 LGHNA, CDR2 YSLEER. The CDR3 extends over 15 amino acids. The CDR3 bases are TGCGCCAGCAGCCAAGAGAAGGCTACGGCGGGGGAGCTGTTTTTT. Protein product: CASSQEKATAGELFF.

This rearrangement joins TRBV30 to TRBJ2-1; tentatively, D is TRBD1 (5 bases). Germline CDR1 and CDR2: GTSNPN and SVGIG (reference sequence). V gave up 3 bases and J gave up 9 bases, with 15 bases separating them. The CDR3 spans 13 residues. The CDR3 spells CAWSKSRVIEQFF. The CDR3 nucleotides are TGTGCCTGGAGCAAATCCAGGGTGATTGAGCAGTTCTTC. Full variable domain (rest looked up from reference TRBV30 and TRBJ2-1): SQTIHQWPATLVQPVGSPLSLECTVEGTSNPNLYWYRQAAGRGLQLLFYSVGIGQISSEVPQNLSASRPQDRQFILSSKKLLLSDSGFYLCAWSKSRVIEQFFGPGTRLTVL.

To note about this clone: Likely a read error: the CDR3 ends without its conserved phenylalanine or tryptophan. This chain links TRBV2 with TRBJ2-7; D is ambiguous. The CDR3 spans 12 residues. Looked up from germline, CDR1 is SNHLY and CDR2 is FYNNEI. V shed 3 bases and J shed 0 bases, with 3 bases lying between them. DNA for the CDR3: TGTGCCAGCAGTGACCACTCCTACGAGCAGTACCTC. Protein product: CASSDHSYEQYL.

V and J are TRBV29-1 and TRBJ1-5; possible D gene TRBD1, 5 bases. Germline assignment: CDR1 SQVTM and CDR2 ANQGSEA. The CDR3 contains 13 residues. Between the trimmed V and J ends, which lost 4 bases and 3 bases, there was a span of 10 bases. The chain's CDR3 is CSVGQGDNQPQHF. The CDR3 DNA is TGCAGCGTTGGGCAAGGGGACAATCAGCCCCAGCATTTT.

V and J are TRBV7-2 and TRBJ1-1; tentatively, D is TRBD1 (6 bases). The CDR3 length is 15 residues. The germline V gene encodes CDR1 SGHTA and CDR2 FQGNSA. With 2 bases removed from V and 4 bases from J, the gap between germline ends came to 14 bases. CDR3 coding DNA: TGTGCCAGCAGCTTATATGGGGGCGTGGGCACTGAAGCTTTCTTT. This codes for CASSLYGGVGTEAFF.

The chain carries TRBV7-2 and TRBJ2-7; a possible D gene is TRBD1 (6 bases). This CDR3 region has 15 residues. The V and J ends lost 1 base and 5 bases respectively, with 15 bases between them. Germline V gives CDR1 SGHTA, CDR2 FQGNSA. The CDR3 DNA reads TGTGCCAGCAGCTTAGATGGGGGCTTTTTGGACGAGCAGTACTTC. This gives the protein CASSLDGGFLDEQYF.

This clone was found once. The V and J genes are TRBV7-2 and TRBJ1-1; 7 nucleotides align to TRBD1. Germline assignment: CDR1 SGHTA and CDR2 FQGNSA. V was pared by 5 bases and J by 9 bases, with 9 bases of the junction left unmatched. The CDR3 runs to 13 residues. This CDR3 reads CASSTGTATQAFF. CDR3 nucleotides: TGTGCCAGCAGCACAGGGACAGCGACTCAAGCTTTCTTT.

The rearrangement joins TRBV9 to TRBJ2-7, with D possibly being TRBD2 (6 bases). The CDR3 runs 14 residues. Trimming cost V 0 bases and J 5 bases, with 12 bases left between them. Germline loops: CDR1 SGDLS, CDR2 YYNGEE. For the CDR3, the DNA is TGTGCCAGCAGCGTAGCACTTTGGGGGGACGAGCAGTACTTC. This sequence encodes CASSVALWGDEQYF.

V and J are TRBV7-2 and TRBJ2-1; TRBD2 aligns across 7 bases. Trimming at V came to 4 bases and at J to 1 base, leaving 10 bases not matched to a gene. Germline V gene lookup returns CDR1 SGHTA and CDR2 FQGNSA. The CDR3 sequence is 17 residues long. This CDR3 reads CASSCRTSVGSYNEQFF. In DNA form, the CDR3 reads TGTGCCAGCAGCTGCCGGACTAGTGTAGGTTCCTACAATGAGCAGTTCTTC.

The chain is built from TRBV11-3 and TRBJ2-1, with 7 bases aligning to TRBD1. The CDR3 sequence is 13 residues long. Germline-derived CDR1 and CDR2 are SGHNT and YENEEA. Trimming cost V 6 bases and J 10 bases; bases outside gene matches: 9. The CDR3 DNA is TGTGCCAGCAGAAAACAGGGGAACGACGAGCAGTTCTTC. Amino acid sequence: CASRKQGNDEQFF.

Worth noting for this clone: The junction does not match germline at one end; this may be a read error. V usage is TRBV28 and J usage is TRBJ2-4; 9 bases map to TRBD1. CDR1 and CDR2 from the germline V gene are MDHEN and SYDVKM. The CDR3 contains 17 residues. CDR3 sequence reads: CASRLAGTGTAKNIQYF. CDR3 sequence (DNA): TGTGCCAGCCGTTTGGCGGGGACAGGGACAGCCAAAAACATTCAGTACTTC.

V and J are TRBV10-2 and TRBJ2-5; 10 bases map to TRBD2. V dropped 8 bases and J dropped 5; count of bases not matched to a gene: 8. The CDR3 totals 14 residues. The germline V gene encodes CDR1 WSHSY and CDR2 SAAADI. The CDR3 region has the DNA TGCGCCAGCTGTCCAGCGGGGGGGAGTGAGACCCAGTACTTC. Translated, it gives CASCPAGGSETQYF.

The V gene is TRBV6-1, the J gene TRBJ2-3; 11 nucleotides match TRBD1. V lost 1 base to trimming and J lost 0 bases; unmatched junction nucleotides: 3. CDR3 length equals 17 residues. Germline V CDR1 and CDR2: MNHNS, SASEGT. In DNA, the CDR3 is TGTGCCAGCAGTGAAGAGGACAGGGGGCCGAGCACAGATACGCAGTATTTT. Protein sequence: CASSEEDRGPSTDTQYF.

The chain links TRBV2 to TRBJ2-7; 8 bases are a match to TRBD1. The V segment lost 7 bases and the J segment 2 bases; nucleotides outside the gene matches: 1. The CDR3 is 12 amino acids. Germline V gene data show CDR1 as SNHLY and CDR2 as FYNNEI. CDR3 nucleotide sequence: TGTGCCAGCACCAGGGGGCCCTACGAGCAGTACTTC. Its translation is CASTRGPYEQYF.

A note on this clone: Other DNA sequences in the sample encode the same CDR3. The chain's CDR3 is CASSSRTGLSEQYF. The CDR3 region has the DNA TGTGCCAGCAGCTCCAGGACGGGGCTAAGCGAGCAGTACTTC. This chain links TRBV5-5 with TRBJ2-7, with D tentatively TRBD1 or TRBD2 (5 bases each). This CDR3 region has 14 residues. Germline V CDR1 and CDR2: SGHKS, YYEKEE (reference sequence). V lost 3 bases, J lost 6 bases, and 16 bases lay in between.

The chain employs TRBV19 and TRBJ1-5; D gene uncertain. Germline values: CDR1 LNHDA, CDR2 SQIVND (reference sequence). The length of the CDR3 is 16 residues. V lost 2 bases, J lost 7 bases, and 18 bases lay in between. The CDR3 reads CASSISIGSSTQPQHF. CDR3 nucleotide sequence: TGTGCCAGTAGTATATCAATTGGCTCCTCGACCCAGCCCCAGCATTTT.

V usage is TRBV2 and J usage is TRBJ2-1, with D unresolved. The V end was cut by 4 bases, the J end by 8 bases, with 6 bases between. Germline assignment: CDR1 SNHLY and CDR2 FYNNEI. The length of the CDR3 is 11 residues. In DNA form, the CDR3 reads TGTGCCAGCAGTGCGGTCTATGAGCAGTTCTTC. It encodes CASSAVYEQFF.

This chain links TRBV28 with TRBJ1-4; D unclear. V lost 5 bases, J lost 7 bases, and 8 bases lay in between. This CDR3 spans 12 amino acids. CDR1 is MDHEN, CDR2 SYDVKM, per germline. The CDR3, as DNA: TGTGCCAGCAGTCTGACGGTTGAAAAACTGTTTTTT. Amino acids: CASSLTVEKLFF.

This sequence joins TRBV6-5 and TRBJ2-7; D perhaps matches TRBD2 (6 bases). The germline V and J ends were trimmed by 5 bases and 3 bases, with 17 bases remaining between them. Germline-derived CDR1 and CDR2 are MNHEY and SVGAGI. The CDR3 contains 15 residues. The CDR3 region is CASSRYVGGRYEQYF. The DNA of the CDR3 is TGTGCCAGCAGTCGTTACGTGGGGGGACGCTACGAGCAGTACTTC.

This chain joins TRBV18 and TRBJ2-3; no reliable D call. This CDR3 region has 14 residues. V lost 1 base and J 2 bases, leaving 7 bases between the germline ends. Germline V gives CDR1 KGHSH, CDR2 LQKENI. As DNA, the CDR3 is TGTGCCAGCTCACCACTAAGGTACACAGATACGCAGTATTTT. Translated: CASSPLRYTDTQYF.

The rearrangement uses TRBV19 and TRBJ2-1; D uncertain. The CDR3 is 11 residues long. The germline gives CDR1 LNHDA, CDR2 SQIVND (reference sequence). Trimming removed 5 bases at V and 9 bases at J, with 8 bases between. Here the CDR3 reads CASSRRREQFF. For the CDR3, the DNA is TGTGCCAGTAGTCGCCGGCGTGAGCAGTTCTTC. Looking up the rest from reference TRBV19 and TRBJ2-1 gives the full variable domain: DGGITQSPKYLFRKEGQNVTLSCEQNLNHDAMYWYRQDPGQGLRLIYYSQIVNDFQKGDIAEGYSVSREKKESFPLTVTSAQKNPTAFYLCASSRRREQFFGPGTRLTVL.

CDR3 coding DNA: TGCGCCAGCAGCTTGGCTTTCTCGGGGGGAGAGACCCAGTACTTC. It is translated as CASSLAFSGGETQYF. This sequence joins TRBV5-1 and TRBJ2-5, with 7 bases matching TRBD2. The CDR3 loop spans 15 amino acids. CDR1 is SGHRS and CDR2 is YFSETQ in the germline V gene. V shed 0 bases and J 4 bases; nucleotides not matched to a gene: 6.

The V call is TRBV5-4, the J call TRBJ1-2; TRBD1 matches at 7 bases. CDR1 SGHNT and CDR2 YYREEE come from the germline V gene (reference sequence). This CDR3 has 14 residues. V trimming: 0 bases; J trimming: 8 bases; junction bases outside the gene matches: 7. Here the CDR3 DNA reads TGTGCCAGCAGCTTGGAGGGGTACAGGGGCGGCTACACCTTC. Protein product: CASSLEGYRGGYTF.